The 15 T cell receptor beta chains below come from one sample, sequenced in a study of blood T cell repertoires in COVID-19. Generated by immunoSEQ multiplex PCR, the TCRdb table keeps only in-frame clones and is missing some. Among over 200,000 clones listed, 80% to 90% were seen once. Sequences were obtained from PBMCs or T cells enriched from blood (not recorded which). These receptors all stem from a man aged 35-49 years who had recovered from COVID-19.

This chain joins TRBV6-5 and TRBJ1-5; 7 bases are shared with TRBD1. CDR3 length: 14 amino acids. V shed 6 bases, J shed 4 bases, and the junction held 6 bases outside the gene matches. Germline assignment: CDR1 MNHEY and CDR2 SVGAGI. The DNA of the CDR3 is TGTGCCAGCAGAAAAGCAGGGGGTAATCAGCCCCAGCATTTT. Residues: CASRKAGGNQPQHF.

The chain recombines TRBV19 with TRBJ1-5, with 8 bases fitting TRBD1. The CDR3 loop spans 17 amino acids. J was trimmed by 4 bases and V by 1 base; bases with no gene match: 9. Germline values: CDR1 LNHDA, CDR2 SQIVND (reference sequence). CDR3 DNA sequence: TGTGCCAGTAGTATAGTAGTGCAGGGGGCGAAAAATCAGCCCCAGCATTTT. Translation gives CASSIVVQGAKNQPQHF.

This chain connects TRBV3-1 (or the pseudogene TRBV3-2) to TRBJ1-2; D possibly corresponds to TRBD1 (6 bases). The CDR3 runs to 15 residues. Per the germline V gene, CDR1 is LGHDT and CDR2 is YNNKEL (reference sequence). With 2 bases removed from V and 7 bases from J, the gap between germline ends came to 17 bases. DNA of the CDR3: TGTGCCAGCAGCCAAAGCTTAGGGCAGGGGTTTGGCTACACCTTC. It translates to CASSQSLGQGFGYTF.

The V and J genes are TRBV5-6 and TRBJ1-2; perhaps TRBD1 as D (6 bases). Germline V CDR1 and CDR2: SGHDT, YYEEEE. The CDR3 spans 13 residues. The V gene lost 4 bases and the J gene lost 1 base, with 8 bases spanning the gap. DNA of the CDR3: TGTGCCAGCAGCCAACAGGGTAACTATGGCTACACCTTC. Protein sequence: CASSQQGNYGYTF.

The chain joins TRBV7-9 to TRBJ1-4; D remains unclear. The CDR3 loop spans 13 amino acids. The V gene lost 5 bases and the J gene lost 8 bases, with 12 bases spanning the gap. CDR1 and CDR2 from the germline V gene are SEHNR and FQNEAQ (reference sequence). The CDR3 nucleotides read TGTGCCAGCAGCGAAGCCGTTCGGGAAAAACTGTTTTTT. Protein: CASSEAVREKLFF.

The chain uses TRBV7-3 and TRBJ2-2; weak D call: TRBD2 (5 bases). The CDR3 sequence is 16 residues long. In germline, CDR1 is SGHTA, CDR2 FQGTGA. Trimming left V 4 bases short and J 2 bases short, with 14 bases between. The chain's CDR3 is CASSSRELSNTGELFF. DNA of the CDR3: TGTGCCAGCAGCTCACGGGAATTATCTAACACCGGGGAGCTGTTTTTT.

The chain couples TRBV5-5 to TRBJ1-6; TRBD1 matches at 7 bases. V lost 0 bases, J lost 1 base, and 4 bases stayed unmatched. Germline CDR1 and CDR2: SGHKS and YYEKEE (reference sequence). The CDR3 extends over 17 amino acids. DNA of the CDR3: TGTGCCAGCAGCTTGGGTCAGGGGGATTCCTATAATTCACCCCTCCACTTT. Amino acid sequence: CASSLGQGDSYNSPLHF.

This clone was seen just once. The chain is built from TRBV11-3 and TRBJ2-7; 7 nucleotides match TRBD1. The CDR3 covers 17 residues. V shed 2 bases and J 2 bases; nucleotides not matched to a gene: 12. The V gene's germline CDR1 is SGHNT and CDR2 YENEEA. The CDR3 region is CASSLRGPGQRAYEQYF. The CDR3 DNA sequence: TGTGCCAGCAGCTTACGCGGTCCGGGACAGAGAGCCTACGAGCAGTACTTC.

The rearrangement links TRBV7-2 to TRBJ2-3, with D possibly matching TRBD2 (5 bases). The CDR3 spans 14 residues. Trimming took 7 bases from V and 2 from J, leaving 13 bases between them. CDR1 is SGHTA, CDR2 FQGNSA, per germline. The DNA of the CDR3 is TGTGCCAGCACCCTCGGACTCCCCACAGATACGCAGTATTTT. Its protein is CASTLGLPTDTQYF. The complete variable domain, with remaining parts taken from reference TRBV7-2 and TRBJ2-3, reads GAGVSQSPSNKVTEKGKDVELRCDPISGHTALYWYRQSLGQGLEFLIYFQGNSAPDKSGLPSDRFSAERTGGSVSTLTIQRTQQEDSAVYLCASTLGLPTDTQYFGPGTRLTVL.

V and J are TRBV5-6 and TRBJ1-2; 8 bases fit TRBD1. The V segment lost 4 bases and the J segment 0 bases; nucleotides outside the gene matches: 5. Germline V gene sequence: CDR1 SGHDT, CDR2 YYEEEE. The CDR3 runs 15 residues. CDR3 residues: CASSNQQGANYGYTF. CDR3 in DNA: TGTGCCAGCAGCAATCAACAGGGGGCTAACTATGGCTACACCTTC. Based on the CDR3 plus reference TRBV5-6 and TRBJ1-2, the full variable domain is DAGVTQSPTHLIKTRGQQVTLRCSPKSGHDTVSWYQQALGQGPQFIFQYYEEEERQRGNFPDRFSGHQFPNYSSELNVNALLLGDSALYLCASSNQQGANYGYTFGSGTRLTVV.

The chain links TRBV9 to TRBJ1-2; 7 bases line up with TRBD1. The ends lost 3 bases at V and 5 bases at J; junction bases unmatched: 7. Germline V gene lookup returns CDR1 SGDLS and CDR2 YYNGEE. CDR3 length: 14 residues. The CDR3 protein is CASSATGTAYGYTF. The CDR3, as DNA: TGTGCCAGCAGCGCTACCGGGACAGCATATGGCTACACCTTC.

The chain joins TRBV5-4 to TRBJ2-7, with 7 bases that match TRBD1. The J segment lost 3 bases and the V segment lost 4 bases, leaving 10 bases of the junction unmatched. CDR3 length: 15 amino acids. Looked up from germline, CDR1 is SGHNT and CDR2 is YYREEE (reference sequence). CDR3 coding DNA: TGTGCCAGCAGCCCGACAGGGTTGCGTATCTACGAGCAGTACTTC. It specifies CASSPTGLRIYEQYF. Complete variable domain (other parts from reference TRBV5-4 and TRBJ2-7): ETGVTQSPTHLIKTRGQQVTLRCSSQSGHNTVSWYQQALGQGPQFIFQYYREEENGRGNFPPRFSGLQFPNYSSELNVNALELDDSALYLCASSPTGLRIYEQYFGPGTRLTVT.

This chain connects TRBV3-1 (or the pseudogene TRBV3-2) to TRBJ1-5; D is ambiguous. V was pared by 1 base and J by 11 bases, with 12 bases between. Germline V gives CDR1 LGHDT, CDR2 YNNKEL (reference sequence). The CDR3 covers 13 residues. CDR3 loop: CASSQAGVVAQHF. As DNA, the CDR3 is TGTGCCAGCAGCCAAGCCGGGGTTGTAGCCCAGCATTTT.

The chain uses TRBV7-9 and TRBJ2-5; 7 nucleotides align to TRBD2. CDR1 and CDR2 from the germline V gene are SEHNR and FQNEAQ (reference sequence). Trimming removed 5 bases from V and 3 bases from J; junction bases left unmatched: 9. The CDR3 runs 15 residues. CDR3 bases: TGTGCCAGCAGCATCTTAGCGGGCAGGGAAGAGACCCAGTACTTC. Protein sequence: CASSILAGREETQYF. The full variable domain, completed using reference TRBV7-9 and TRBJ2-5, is DTGVSQNPRHKITKRGQNVTFRCDPISEHNRLYWYRQTLGQGPEFLTYFQNEAQLEKSRLLSDRFSAERPKGSFSTLEIQRTEQGDSAMYLCASSILAGREETQYFGPGTRLLVL.

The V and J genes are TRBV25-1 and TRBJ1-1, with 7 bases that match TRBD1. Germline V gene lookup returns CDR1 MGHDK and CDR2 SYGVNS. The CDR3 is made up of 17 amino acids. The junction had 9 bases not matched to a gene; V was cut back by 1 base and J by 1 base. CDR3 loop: CASSESIGGAGNTEAFF. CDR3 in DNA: TGTGCCAGCAGTGAATCTATAGGGGGCGCGGGGAACACTGAAGCTTTCTTT.